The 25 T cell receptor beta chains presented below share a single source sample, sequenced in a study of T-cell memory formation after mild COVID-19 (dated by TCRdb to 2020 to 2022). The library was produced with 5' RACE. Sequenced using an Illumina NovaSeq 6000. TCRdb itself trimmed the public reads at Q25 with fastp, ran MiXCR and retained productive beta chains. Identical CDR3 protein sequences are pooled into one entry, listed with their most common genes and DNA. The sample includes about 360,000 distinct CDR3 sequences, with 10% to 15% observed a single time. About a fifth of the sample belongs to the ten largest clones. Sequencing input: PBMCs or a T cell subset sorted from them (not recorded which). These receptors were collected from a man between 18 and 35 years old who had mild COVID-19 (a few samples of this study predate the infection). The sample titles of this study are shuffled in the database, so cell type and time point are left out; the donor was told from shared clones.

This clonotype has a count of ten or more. The CDR3 reads CASSRDRFNQPQHF. The CDR3, as DNA: TGTGCCAGTAGTCGGGACAGGTTTAATCAGCCCCAGCATTTT. The chain carries TRBV19 and TRBJ1-5; 8 bases fit TRBD1. Germline lookup yields CDR1 LNHDA and CDR2 SQIVND (reference sequence). With V trimmed by 5 bases and J by 4 bases, 4 bases remained unmatched. This CDR3 spans 14 amino acids. The complete variable domain, with remaining parts taken from reference TRBV19 and TRBJ1-5, reads DGGITQSPKYLFRKEGQNVTLSCEQNLNHDAMYWYRQDPGQGLRLIYYSQIVNDFQKGDIAEGYSVSREKKESFPLTVTSAQKNPTAFYLCASSRDRFNQPQHFGDGTRLSIL.

The CDR3 DNA is TGTGCCAGCAGAACGGGGCAGGCCCTAGTTTGCTATGGCTACACCTTC. This codes for CASRTGQALVCYGYTF. The chain couples TRBV9 to TRBJ1-2, with TRBD1 as a possible D gene (5 bases). Trimming took off 5 bases at V and 4 bases at J, with 21 bases between the two ends. The CDR3 runs 16 residues. Germline V gene sequence: CDR1 SGDLS, CDR2 YYNGEE.

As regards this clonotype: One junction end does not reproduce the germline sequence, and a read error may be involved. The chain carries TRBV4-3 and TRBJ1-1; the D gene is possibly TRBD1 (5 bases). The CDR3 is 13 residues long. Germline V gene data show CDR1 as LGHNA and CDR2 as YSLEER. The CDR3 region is CASSRGSGTEALF. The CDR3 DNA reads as TGCGCCAGCAGCCGGGGCAGTGGGACTGAAGCTTTATTT.

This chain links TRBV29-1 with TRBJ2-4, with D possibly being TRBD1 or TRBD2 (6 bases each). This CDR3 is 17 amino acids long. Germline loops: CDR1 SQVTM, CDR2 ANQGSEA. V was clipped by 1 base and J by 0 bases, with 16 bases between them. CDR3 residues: CSVEALGGSLAKNIQYF. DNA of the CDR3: TGCAGCGTTGAAGCCCTAGGGGGGTCTTTAGCCAAAAACATTCAGTACTTC.

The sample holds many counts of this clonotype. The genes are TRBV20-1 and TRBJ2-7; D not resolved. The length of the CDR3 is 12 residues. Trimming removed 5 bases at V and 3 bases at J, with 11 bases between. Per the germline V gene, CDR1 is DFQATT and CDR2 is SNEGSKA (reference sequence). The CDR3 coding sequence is TGCAGTGCTGGGCCGGCAGGCTACGAGCAGTACTTC. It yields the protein CSAGPAGYEQYF.

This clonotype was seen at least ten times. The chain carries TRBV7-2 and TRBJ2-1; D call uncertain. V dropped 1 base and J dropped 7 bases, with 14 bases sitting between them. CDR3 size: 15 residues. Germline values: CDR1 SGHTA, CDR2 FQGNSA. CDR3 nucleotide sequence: TGTGCCAGCAGCTTAGGCAGGTACGAGAGGAATGAGCAGTTCTTC. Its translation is CASSLGRYERNEQFF.

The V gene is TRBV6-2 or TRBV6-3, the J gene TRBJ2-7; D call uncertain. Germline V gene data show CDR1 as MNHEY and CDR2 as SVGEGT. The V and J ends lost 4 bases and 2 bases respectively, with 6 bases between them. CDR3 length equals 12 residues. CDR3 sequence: CASSWSPYEQYV. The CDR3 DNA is TGTGCCAGCAGTTGGAGCCCCTACGAGCAGTACGTC.

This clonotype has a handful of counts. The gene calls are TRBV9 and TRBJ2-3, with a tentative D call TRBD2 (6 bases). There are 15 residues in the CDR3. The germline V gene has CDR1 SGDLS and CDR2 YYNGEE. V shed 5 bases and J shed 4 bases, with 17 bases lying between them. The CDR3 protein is CASSEYGGVPDTQYF. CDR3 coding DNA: TGTGCCAGCAGTGAATACGGGGGTGTGCCAGATACGCAGTATTTT. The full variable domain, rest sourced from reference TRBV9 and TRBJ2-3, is DSGVTQTPKHLITATGQRVTLRCSPRSGDLSVYWYQQSLDQGLQFLIQYYNGEERAKGNILERFSAQQFPDLHSELNLSSLELGDSALYFCASSEYGGVPDTQYFGPGTRLTVL.

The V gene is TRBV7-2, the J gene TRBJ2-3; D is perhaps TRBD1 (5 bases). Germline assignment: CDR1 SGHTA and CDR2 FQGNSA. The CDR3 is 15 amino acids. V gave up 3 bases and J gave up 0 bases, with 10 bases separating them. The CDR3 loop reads CASSFPTASTDTQYF. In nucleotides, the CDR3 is TGTGCCAGCAGCTTTCCGACAGCTAGCACAGATACGCAGTATTTT.

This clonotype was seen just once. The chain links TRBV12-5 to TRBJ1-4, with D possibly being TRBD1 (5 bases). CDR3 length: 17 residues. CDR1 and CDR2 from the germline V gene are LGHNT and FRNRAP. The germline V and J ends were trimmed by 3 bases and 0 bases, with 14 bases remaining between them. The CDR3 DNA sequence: TGTGCTAGTGGTTTACCGGAGGGACTTGCAACTAATGAAAAACTGTTTTTT. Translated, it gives CASGLPEGLATNEKLFF. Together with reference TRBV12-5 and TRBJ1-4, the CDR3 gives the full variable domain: DARVTQTPRHKVTEMGQEVTMRCQPILGHNTVFWYRQTMMQGLELLAYFRNRAPLDDSGMPKDRFSAEMPDATLATLKIQPSEPRDSAVYFCASGLPEGLATNEKLFFGSGTQLSVL.

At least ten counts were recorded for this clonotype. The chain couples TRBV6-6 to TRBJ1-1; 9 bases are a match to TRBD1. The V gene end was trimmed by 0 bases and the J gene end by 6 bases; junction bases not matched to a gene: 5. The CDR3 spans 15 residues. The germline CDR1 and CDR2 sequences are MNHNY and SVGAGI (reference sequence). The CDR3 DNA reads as TGTGCCAGCAGTTACTCTGGACAGGGGATGCCTGAAGCTTTCTTT. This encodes CASSYSGQGMPEAFF.

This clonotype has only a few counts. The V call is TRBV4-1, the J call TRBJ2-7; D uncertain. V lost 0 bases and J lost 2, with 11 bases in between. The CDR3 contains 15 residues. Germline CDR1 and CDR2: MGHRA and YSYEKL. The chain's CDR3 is CASSQDLFKTYEQYF. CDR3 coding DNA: TGCGCCAGCAGCCAAGATCTCTTTAAAACCTACGAGCAGTACTTC.

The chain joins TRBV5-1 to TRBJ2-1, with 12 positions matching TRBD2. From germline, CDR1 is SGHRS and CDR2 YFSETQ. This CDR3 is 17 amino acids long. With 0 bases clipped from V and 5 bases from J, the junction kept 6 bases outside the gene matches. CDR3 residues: CASSLVLAGGQNNEQFF. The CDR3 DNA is TGCGCCAGCAGCTTGGTTCTAGCGGGGGGGCAGAACAATGAGCAGTTCTTC.

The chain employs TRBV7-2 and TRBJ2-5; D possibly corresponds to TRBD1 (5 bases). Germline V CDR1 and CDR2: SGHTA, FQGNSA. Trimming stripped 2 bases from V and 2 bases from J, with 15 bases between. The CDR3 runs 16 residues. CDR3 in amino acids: CASSLLLGPEQETQYF. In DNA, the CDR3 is TGTGCCAGCAGCTTACTGCTGGGGCCCGAACAAGAGACCCAGTACTTC.

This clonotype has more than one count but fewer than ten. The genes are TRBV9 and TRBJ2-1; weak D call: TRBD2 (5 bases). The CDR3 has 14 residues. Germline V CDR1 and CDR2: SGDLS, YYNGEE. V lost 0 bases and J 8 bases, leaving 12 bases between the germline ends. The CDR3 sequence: CASSVGSLGDEQFF. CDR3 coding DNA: TGTGCCAGCAGCGTAGGGTCTTTGGGAGATGAGCAGTTCTTC.

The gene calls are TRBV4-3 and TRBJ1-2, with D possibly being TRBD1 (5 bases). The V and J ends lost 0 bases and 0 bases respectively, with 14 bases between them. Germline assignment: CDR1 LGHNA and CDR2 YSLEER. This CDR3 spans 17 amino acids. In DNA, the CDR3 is TGCGCCAGCAGCCAAGATGAGGGCAGGGCGGCTAACTATGGCTACACCTTC. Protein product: CASSQDEGRAANYGYTF.

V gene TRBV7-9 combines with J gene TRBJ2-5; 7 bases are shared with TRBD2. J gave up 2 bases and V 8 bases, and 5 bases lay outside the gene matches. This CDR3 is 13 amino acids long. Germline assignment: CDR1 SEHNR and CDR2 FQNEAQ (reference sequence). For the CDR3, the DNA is TGTGCCAGCTGCCTCGGGGGGCAAGAGACCCAGTACTTC. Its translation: CASCLGGQETQYF. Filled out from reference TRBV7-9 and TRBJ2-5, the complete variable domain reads DTGVSQNPRHKITKRGQNVTFRCDPISEHNRLYWYRQTLGQGPEFLTYFQNEAQLEKSRLLSDRFSAERPKGSFSTLEIQRTEQGDSAMYLCASCLGGQETQYFGPGTRLLVL.

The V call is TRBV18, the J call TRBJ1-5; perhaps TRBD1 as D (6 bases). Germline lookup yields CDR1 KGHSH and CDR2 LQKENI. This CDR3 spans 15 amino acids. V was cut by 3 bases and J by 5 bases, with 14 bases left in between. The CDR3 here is CASSPPTKGDQPQHF. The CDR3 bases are TGTGCCAGCTCACCCCCTACCAAGGGGGATCAGCCCCAGCATTTT.

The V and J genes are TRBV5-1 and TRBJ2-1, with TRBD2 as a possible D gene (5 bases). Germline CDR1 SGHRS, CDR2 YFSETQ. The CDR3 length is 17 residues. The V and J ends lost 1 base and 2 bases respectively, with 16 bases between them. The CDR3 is CASSLTPLGSPYNEQFF. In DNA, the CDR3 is TGCGCCAGCAGCTTGACACCCCTGGGGAGCCCCTACAATGAGCAGTTCTTC.

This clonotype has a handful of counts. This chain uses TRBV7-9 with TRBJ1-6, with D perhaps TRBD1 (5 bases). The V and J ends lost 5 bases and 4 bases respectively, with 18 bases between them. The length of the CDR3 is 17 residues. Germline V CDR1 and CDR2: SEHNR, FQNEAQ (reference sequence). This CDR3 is CASSEGVAAGYNSPLHF. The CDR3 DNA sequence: TGTGCCAGCAGCGAAGGCGTGGCCGCAGGGTATAATTCACCCCTCCACTTT.

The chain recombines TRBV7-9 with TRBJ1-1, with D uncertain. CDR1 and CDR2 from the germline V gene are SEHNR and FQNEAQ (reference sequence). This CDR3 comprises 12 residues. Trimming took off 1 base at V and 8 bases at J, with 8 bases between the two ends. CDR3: CASSLGKAEAFF. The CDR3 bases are TGTGCCAGCAGCTTAGGCAAAGCGGAAGCTTTCTTT. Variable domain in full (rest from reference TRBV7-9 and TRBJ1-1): DTGVSQNPRHKITKRGQNVTFRCDPISEHNRLYWYRQTLGQGPEFLTYFQNEAQLEKSRLLSDRFSAERPKGSFSTLEIQRTEQGDSAMYLCASSLGKAEAFFGQGTRLTVV.

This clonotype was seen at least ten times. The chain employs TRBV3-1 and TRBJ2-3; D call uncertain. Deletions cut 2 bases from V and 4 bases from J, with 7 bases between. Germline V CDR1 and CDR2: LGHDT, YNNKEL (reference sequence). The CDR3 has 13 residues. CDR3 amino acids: CASSQLEADTQYF. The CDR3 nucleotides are TGTGCCAGCAGCCAATTGGAAGCAGATACGCAGTATTTT.

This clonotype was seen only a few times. CDR3 protein: CAISASPSYNEQFF. In nucleotides, the CDR3 is TGTGCCATCAGTGCTAGCCCATCCTACAATGAGCAGTTCTTC. The V call is TRBV10-3, the J call TRBJ2-1, with a tentative D call TRBD2 (5 bases). V was trimmed by 4 bases and J by 1 base, leaving 8 bases between them. This CDR3 has 14 residues. Looked up from germline, CDR1 is ENHRY and CDR2 is SYGVKD.

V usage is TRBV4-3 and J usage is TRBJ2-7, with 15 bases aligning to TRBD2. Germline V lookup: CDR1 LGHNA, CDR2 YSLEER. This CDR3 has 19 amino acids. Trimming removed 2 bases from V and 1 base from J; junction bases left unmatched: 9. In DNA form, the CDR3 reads TGCGCCAGCAGCCAACAGCTAGGGACTAGCGGGGGGCTGTCCTACGAGCAGTACTTC. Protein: CASSQQLGTSGGLSYEQYF.

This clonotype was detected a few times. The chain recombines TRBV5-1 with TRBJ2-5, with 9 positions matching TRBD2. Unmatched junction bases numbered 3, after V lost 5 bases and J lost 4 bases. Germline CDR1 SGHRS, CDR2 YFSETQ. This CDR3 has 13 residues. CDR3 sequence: CASSYSGGETQYF. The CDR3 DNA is TGCGCCAGCAGTTATAGCGGGGGAGAGACCCAGTACTTC.